The T cell receptor beta chain under discussion was sequenced for a study of T cell changes during pregnancy in multiple sclerosis. V was clipped by 5 bases and J by 0 bases; unmatched bases: 4. Looked up from germline, CDR1 is LNHDA and CDR2 is SQIVND (reference sequence). The CDR3 runs 16 residues. Profiling relied on immunoSEQ multiplex PCR, and the TCRdb table lists in-frame clones only, not all of them. The data contain about 24,000 clones, roughly 86% of them singletons. The sample in question was CD4+ T cells from peripheral blood mononuclear cells, obtained in the second trimester of pregnancy. The TCR originated in a female donor in good health, enrolled as a control in a pregnancy study. The chain couples TRBV19 to TRBJ2-6; 7 nucleotides line up with TRBD1. CDR3 region: CASSFGQASGANVLTF. The CDR3 DNA follows: TGTGCCAGTAGTTTCGGACAGGCCTCTGGGGCCAACGTCCTGACTTTC.